Sequencing of this T cell receptor beta chain was carried out in a study of PD-1 blockade in classical Hodgkin lymphoma. Study-level points and caveats: CD4+ TCR diversity, unlike CD8+, rose significantly by C4D1. The baseline diversity of complete responders showed similarity to that of newly diagnosed patients. Repertoire difference causes, possibly disease activity or prior therapy, remain undefined.

Profiled with immunoSEQ multiplex PCR; TCRdb holds only in-frame clones, not every one. The table includes some 53,000 clones, about nine tenths detected once. This CDR3 comprises 17 residues. The V gene's germline CDR1 is SGHTS and CDR2 YDEGEE. Trimming removed 2 bases from V and 1 base from J, with 16 bases in between. Noted time point: cycle 4 day 1 (C4D1), after 6 weeks of nivolumab. The patients all showed relapse after autologous stem cell transplantation, while their brentuximab vedotin exposure varied. Complete response, partial response or progressive disease was recorded as best response. This clone was observed a single time. The antigen is undetermined.

The TCR sequence derives from a human donor with classical Hodgkin lymphoma. The specimen comprised peripheral blood mononuclear cells (PBMCs), sampled before the fourth cycle of nivolumab. The rearrangement joins TRBV5-8 to TRBJ1-5; weak D call: TRBD1 (6 bases). CDR3 protein: CASSLFLGGRSNQPQHF. CDR3 coding DNA: TGTGCCAGCAGCTTATTTCTAGGGGGAAGAAGCAATCAGCCCCAGCATTTT. The whole variable domain, remainder taken from reference TRBV5-8 and TRBJ1-5, is EAGVTQSPTHLIKTRGQQATLRCSPISGHTSVYWYQQALGLGLQFLLWYDEGEERNRGNFPPRFSGRQFPNYSSELNVNALELEDSALYLCASSLFLGGRSNQPQHFGDGTRLSIL.